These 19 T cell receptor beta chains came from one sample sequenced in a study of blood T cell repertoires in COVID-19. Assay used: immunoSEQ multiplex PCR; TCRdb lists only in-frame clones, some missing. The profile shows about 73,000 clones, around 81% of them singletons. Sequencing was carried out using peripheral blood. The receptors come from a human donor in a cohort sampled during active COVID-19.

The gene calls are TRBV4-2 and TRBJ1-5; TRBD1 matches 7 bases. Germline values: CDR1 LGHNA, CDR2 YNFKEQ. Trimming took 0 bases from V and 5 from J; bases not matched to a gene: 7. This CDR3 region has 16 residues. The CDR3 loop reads CASSQDRAGGYQPQHF. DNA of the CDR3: TGTGCCAGCAGCCAAGATAGGGCAGGGGGTTATCAGCCCCAGCATTTT.

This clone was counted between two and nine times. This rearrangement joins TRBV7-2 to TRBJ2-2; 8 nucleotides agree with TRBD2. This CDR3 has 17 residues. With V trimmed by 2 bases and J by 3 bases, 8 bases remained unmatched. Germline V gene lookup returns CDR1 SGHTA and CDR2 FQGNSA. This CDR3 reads CASSLKGGGMYTGELFF. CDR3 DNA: TGTGCCAGCAGCTTAAAAGGCGGGGGGATGTACACCGGGGAGCTGTTTTTT.

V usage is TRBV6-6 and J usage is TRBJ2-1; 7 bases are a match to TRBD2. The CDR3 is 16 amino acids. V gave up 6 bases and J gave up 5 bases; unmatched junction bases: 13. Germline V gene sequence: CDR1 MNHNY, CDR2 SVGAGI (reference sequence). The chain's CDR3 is CASSRRTQGGNNEQFF. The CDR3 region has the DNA TGTGCCAGCAGCCGGAGGACTCAGGGAGGGAACAATGAGCAGTTCTTC.

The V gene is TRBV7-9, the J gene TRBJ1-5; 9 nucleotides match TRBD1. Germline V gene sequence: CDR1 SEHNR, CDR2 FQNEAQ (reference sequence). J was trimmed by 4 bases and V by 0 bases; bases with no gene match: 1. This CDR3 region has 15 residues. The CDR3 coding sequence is TGTGCCAGCAGCTTAGCCGGGACAGGGAATCAGCCCCAGCATTTT. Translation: CASSLAGTGNQPQHF.

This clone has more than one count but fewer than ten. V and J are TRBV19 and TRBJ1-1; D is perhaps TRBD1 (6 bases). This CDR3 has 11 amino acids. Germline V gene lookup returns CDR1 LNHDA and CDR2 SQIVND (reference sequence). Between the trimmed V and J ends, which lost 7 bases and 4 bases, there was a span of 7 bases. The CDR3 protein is CASKGVTEAFF. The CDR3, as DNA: TGTGCCAGTAAGGGGGTCACTGAAGCTTTCTTT.

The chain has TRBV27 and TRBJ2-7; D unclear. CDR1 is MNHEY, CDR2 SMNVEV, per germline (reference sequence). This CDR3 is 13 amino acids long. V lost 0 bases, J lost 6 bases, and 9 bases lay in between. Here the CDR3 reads CASSLSTLGEQYF. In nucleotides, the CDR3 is TGTGCCAGCAGTTTATCGACACTCGGCGAGCAGTACTTC.

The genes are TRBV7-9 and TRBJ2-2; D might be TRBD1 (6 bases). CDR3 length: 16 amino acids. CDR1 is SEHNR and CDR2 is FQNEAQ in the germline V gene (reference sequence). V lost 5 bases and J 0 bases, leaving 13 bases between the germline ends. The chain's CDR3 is CASSPQGGPNTGELFF. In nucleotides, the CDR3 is TGTGCCAGCAGCCCCCAAGGGGGTCCGAACACCGGGGAGCTGTTTTTT.

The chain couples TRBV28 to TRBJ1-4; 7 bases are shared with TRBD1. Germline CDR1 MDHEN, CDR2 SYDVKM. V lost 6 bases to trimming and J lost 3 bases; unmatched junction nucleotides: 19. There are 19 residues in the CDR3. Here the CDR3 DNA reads TGTGCCAGCAGCTCCCCCCGGCGGCAGGGGGGAGCGGCTAATGAAAAACTGTTTTTT. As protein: CASSSPRRQGGAANEKLFF.

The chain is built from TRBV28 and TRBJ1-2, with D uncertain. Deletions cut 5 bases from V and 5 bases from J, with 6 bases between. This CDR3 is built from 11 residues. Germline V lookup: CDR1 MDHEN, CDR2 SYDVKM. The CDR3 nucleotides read TGTGCCAGCAGTCCCCAGTATGGCTACACCTTC. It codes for CASSPQYGYTF.

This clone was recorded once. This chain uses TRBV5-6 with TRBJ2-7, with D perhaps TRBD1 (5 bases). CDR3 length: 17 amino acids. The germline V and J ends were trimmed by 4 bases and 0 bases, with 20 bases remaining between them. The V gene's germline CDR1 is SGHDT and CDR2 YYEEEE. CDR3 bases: TGTGCCAGCAGCCGTCGGGTAGGAAGCAGGGCCTCCTACGAGCAGTACTTC. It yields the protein CASSRRVGSRASYEQYF.

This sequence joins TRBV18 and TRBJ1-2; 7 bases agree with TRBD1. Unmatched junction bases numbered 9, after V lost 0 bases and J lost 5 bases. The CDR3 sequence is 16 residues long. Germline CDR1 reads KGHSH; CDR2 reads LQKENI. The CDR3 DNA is TGTGCCAGCTCACCACCTTCCCTCGGGACAGCTTATGGCTACACCTTC. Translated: CASSPPSLGTAYGYTF.

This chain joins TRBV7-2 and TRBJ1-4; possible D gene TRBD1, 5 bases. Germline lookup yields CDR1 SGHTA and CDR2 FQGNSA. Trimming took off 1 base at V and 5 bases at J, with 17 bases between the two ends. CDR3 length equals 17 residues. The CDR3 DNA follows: TGTGCCAGCAGCTTAGTTGGCAGGGCCTTGATGAATGAAAAACTGTTTTTT. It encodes CASSLVGRALMNEKLFF.

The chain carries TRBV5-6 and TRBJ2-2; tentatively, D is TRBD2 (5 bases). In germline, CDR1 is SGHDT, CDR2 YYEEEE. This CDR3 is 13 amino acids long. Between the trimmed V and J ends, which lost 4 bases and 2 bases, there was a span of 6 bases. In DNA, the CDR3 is TGTGCCAGCAGCGCGGGTAACACCGGGGAGCTGTTTTTT. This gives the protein CASSAGNTGELFF.

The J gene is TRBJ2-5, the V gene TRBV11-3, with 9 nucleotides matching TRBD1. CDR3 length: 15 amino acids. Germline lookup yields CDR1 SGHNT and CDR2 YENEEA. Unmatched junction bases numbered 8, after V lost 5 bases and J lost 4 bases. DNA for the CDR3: TGTGCCAGCAGCAGGGGGGGACAGGGTAGAGAGACCCAGTACTTC. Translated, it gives CASSRGGQGRETQYF.

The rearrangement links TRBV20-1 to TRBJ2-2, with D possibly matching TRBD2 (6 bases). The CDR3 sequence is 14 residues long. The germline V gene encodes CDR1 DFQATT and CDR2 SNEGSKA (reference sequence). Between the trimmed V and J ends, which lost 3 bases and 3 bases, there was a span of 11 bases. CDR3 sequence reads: CSASPAGHTGELFF. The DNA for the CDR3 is TGCAGTGCTAGTCCAGCGGGTCACACCGGGGAGCTGTTTTTT.

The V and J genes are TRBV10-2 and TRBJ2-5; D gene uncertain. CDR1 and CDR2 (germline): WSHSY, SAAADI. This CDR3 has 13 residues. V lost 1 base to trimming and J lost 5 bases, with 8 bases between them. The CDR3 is CASSEFRPETQYF. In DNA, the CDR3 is TGCGCCAGCAGTGAGTTCAGGCCGGAGACCCAGTACTTC.

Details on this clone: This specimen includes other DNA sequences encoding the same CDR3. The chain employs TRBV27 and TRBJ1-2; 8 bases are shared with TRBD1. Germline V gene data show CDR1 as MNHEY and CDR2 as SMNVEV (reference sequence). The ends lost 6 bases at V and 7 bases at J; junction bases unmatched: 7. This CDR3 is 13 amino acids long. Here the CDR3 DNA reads TGTGCCAGCAGCCTGAGGACAGGGAGTGGCTACACCTTC. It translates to CASSLRTGSGYTF.

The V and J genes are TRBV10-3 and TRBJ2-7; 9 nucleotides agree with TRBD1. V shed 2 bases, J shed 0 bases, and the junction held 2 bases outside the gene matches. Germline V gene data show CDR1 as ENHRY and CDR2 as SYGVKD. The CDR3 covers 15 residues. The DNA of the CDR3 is TGTGCCATCAGTGAGCAGGACAGGGGCTCCTACGAGCAGTACTTC. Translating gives CAISEQDRGSYEQYF.

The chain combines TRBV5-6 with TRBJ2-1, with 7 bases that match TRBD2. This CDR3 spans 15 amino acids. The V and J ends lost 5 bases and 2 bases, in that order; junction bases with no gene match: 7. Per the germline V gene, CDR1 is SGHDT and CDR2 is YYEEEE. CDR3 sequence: CASSSGLVAYNEQFF. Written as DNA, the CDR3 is TGTGCCAGCAGTAGCGGACTAGTAGCCTACAATGAGCAGTTCTTC.